This T cell receptor (beta chain) was retrieved from a study of T cell clonotyping in hematopoietic cell transplantation. Regarding time point: recipient sample about 28 days before transplant, after cytoreduction. TCRdb keeps only in-frame clones here, not all; method: immunoSEQ multiplex PCR. The repertoire holds about 13,000 clones, with approximately 88% as singletons. The TCR was taken from a man between 60 and 70 years old with acute myeloid leukemia. Some clones in this sample may be carry-over from other donors' samples. This specimen was peripheral blood mononuclear cells, taken before stem cell transplant.

The CDR3 DNA sequence: TGTGCCAGCAGCCCGGACAGTCCTTCTAGCACAGATACGCAGTATTTT. This translates into CASSPDSPSSTDTQYF. The genes are TRBV9 and TRBJ2-3; weak D call: TRBD1 (6 bases). Trimming shortened V by 4 bases and J by 0 bases, and 15 bases separated the two germline ends. Looked up from germline, CDR1 is SGDLS and CDR2 is YYNGEE. There are 16 residues in the CDR3.